Shown below are 14 T cell receptor beta chains from a single sample sequenced in a study of type 1 and type 2 diabetes patients. Genomic DNA was the PCR template. Amplification of the beta chain CDR3 used 30 forward and 13 reverse multiplex primers. TCRdb ran MiXCR on the multiplex PCR reads and lists one entry per CDR3 protein. Of 280,000 or so distinct CDR3 sequences in the sample, more than 40% were seen once. Specimen: peripheral blood mononuclear cells (PBMCs). Receptor source: a man between 18 and 35 years old with type 2 diabetes.

Comments on this clonotype: Mismatch with germline at one junction end may stem from a read error. The chain combines TRBV24-1 with TRBJ2-7; 8 bases are a match to TRBD2. This CDR3 is 14 amino acids long. The germline CDR1 and CDR2 sequences are KGHDR and SFDVKD. The CDR3 here is CATSDPGGGDEQHF. The CDR3 coding sequence is TGTGCCACCAGTGACCCCGGGGGGGGGGACGAGCAGCACTTC.

A remark on this clonotype: A junction end diverges from the germline sequence, so it may reflect a read error. V is TRBV6-6 and J is TRBJ2-1; weak D call: TRBD1 (7 bases). This CDR3 region has 13 residues. Germline assignment: CDR1 MNHNY and CDR2 SVGAGI (reference sequence). CDR3 residues: CVSRQGGYNEQFF. In DNA, the CDR3 is TGTGTCAGCCGGCAGGGGGGCTACAATGAGCAGTTCTTC.

CDR3 sequence reads: CASVGEVNYGYTF. In nucleotides, the CDR3 is TGTGCCAGCGTCGGGGAAGTAAACTATGGCTACACCTTC. The chain employs TRBV19 and TRBJ1-2; no clear D. V was shortened by 9 bases and J by 2 bases, with 13 bases between the two germline ends. The CDR3 loop spans 13 amino acids. Per germline, CDR1 LNHDA and CDR2 SQIVND (reference sequence).

To note about this clonotype: A much larger clone differs from this one at a single base, so this may be a read error. V and J are TRBV15 and TRBJ2-5; 8 bases align to TRBD1. The CDR3 is made up of 14 amino acids. Germline CDR1 and CDR2: LNHNV and YYDKDF (reference sequence). Here the CDR3 reads CASSRGQDLKTQYF. The CDR3 DNA reads as TGTGCCTCCAGCAGGGGACAGGATTTGAAGACCCAGTACTTC.

The V call is TRBV10-3, the J call TRBJ2-2, with 10 bases lining up with TRBD2. The germline V gene has CDR1 ENHRY and CDR2 SYGVKD. The CDR3 spans 19 residues. The V segment lost 2 bases and the J segment 5 bases; nucleotides outside the gene matches: 14. In nucleotides, the CDR3 is TGTGCCATCAGTGAGCGAGAAAGCGGGGGGGCCAAGGGGACCGGGGAGCTGTTTTTT. Translated: CAISERESGGAKGTGELFF.

This clonotype was counted a few times. V gene TRBV7-2 combines with J gene TRBJ2-3; D remains unclear. The CDR3 has 11 amino acids. V was trimmed by 6 bases and J by 3 bases, leaving 4 bases between them. The germline CDR1 and CDR2 sequences are SGHTA and FQGNSA. DNA for the CDR3: TGTGCCAGCAGGCAAACAGATACGCAGTATTTT. Translation gives CASRQTDTQYF.

The chain is built from TRBV6-1 and TRBJ2-3, with D perhaps TRBD1 or TRBD2 (5 bases each). Germline values: CDR1 MNHNS, CDR2 SASEGT. This CDR3 spans 13 amino acids. Trimming cost V 0 bases and J 5 bases, with 6 bases left between them. The CDR3 is CASSEAGEDTQYF. The DNA of the CDR3 is TGTGCCAGCAGTGAAGCGGGGGAAGATACGCAGTATTTT.

The chain has TRBV28 and TRBJ2-3, with D perhaps being TRBD1 or TRBD2 (5 bases each). Trimming removed 5 bases at V and 2 bases at J, with 17 bases between. CDR3 length: 16 amino acids. Germline CDR1 is MDHEN and CDR2 is SYDVKM. CDR3 region: CASSPIWGTFTDTQYF. DNA for the CDR3: TGTGCCAGCAGTCCTATTTGGGGGACCTTCACAGATACGCAGTATTTT.

V gene TRBV19 combines with J gene TRBJ2-1, with no clear D. CDR3 length equals 12 residues. The germline V and J ends were trimmed by 3 bases and 9 bases, with 9 bases remaining between them. The germline gives CDR1 LNHDA, CDR2 SQIVND (reference sequence). The DNA for the CDR3 is TGTGCCAGTAGTATTGGAAGTTCTGAGCAGTTCTTC. Its protein product is CASSIGSSEQFF.

This clonotype has more than one count but fewer than ten. The chain employs TRBV19 and TRBJ1-2; the D gene is possibly TRBD1 (5 bases). The CDR3 sequence is 13 residues long. Germline CDR1 LNHDA, CDR2 SQIVND (reference sequence). Trimming cost V 3 bases and J 4 bases, with 9 bases left between them. The CDR3 is CASSIRGVYGYTF. The CDR3 DNA reads as TGTGCCAGTAGTATCCGAGGGGTCTATGGCTACACCTTC.

The genes are TRBV10-1 and TRBJ2-3; no definite D call. V was trimmed by 8 bases and J by 2 bases, leaving 14 bases between them. Germline-derived CDR1 and CDR2 are WNHNN and SYGVQD (reference sequence). The CDR3 has 14 amino acids. CDR3 sequence: CASGPDRHTDTQYF. CDR3 DNA: TGCGCCAGCGGCCCGGACCGCCACACAGATACGCAGTATTTT.

The gene calls are TRBV5-5 and TRBJ2-7, with D possibly being TRBD2 (5 bases). This CDR3 has 16 amino acids. Trimming stripped 4 bases from V and 2 bases from J, with 19 bases between. Germline V gene lookup returns CDR1 SGHKS and CDR2 YYEKEE (reference sequence). CDR3 amino acids: CASSPQAAAVAYEQYF. The CDR3 coding sequence is TGTGCCAGCAGCCCTCAAGCGGCGGCAGTGGCCTACGAGCAGTACTTC. Supplemented by reference TRBV5-5 and TRBJ2-7, the full variable domain reads DAGVTQSPTHLIKTRGQQVTLRCSPISGHKSVSWYQQVLGQGPQFIFQYYEKEERGRGNFPDRFSARQFPNYSSELNVNALLLGDSALYLCASSPQAAAVAYEQYFGPGTRLTVT.

This clonotype has only one observation. Since a much larger clone is just one base distant, this may be a read error. The chain is built from TRBV20-1 and TRBJ2-7; tentative D call: TRBD2 (6 bases). The CDR3 sequence is 14 residues long. Looked up from germline, CDR1 is DFQATT and CDR2 is SNEGSKA (reference sequence). CDR3 region: CSASRWRGGYERYF. CDR3 in DNA: TGCAGTGCTAGCCGGTGGCGAGGAGGGTACGAGCGGTACTTC.

The rearrangement uses TRBV20-1 and TRBJ2-7, with D hard to call. This CDR3 has 13 residues. Germline CDR1 is DFQATT and CDR2 is SNEGSKA (reference sequence). The V end was cut by 3 bases, the J end by 2 bases, with 11 bases between. The CDR3 DNA is TGCAGTGCTAGTGGCAGCCATACCTACGAGCAGTACTTC. Its translation is CSASGSHTYEQYF.